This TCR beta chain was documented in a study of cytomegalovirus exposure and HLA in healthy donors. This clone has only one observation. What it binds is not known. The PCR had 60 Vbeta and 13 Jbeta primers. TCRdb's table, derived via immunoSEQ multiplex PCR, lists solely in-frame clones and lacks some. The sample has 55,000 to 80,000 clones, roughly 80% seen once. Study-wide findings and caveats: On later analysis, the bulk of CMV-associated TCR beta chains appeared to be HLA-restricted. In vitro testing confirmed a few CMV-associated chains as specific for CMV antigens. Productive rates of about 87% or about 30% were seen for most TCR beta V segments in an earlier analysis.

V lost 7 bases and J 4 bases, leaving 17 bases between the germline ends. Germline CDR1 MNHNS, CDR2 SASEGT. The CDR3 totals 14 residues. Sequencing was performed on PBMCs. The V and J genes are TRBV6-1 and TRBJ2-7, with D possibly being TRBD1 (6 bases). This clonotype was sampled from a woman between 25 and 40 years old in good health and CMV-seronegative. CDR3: CASKVVGTTYEQYF. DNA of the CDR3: TGTGCCAGCAAGGTCGTTGGGACAACGTACGAGCAGTACTTC.